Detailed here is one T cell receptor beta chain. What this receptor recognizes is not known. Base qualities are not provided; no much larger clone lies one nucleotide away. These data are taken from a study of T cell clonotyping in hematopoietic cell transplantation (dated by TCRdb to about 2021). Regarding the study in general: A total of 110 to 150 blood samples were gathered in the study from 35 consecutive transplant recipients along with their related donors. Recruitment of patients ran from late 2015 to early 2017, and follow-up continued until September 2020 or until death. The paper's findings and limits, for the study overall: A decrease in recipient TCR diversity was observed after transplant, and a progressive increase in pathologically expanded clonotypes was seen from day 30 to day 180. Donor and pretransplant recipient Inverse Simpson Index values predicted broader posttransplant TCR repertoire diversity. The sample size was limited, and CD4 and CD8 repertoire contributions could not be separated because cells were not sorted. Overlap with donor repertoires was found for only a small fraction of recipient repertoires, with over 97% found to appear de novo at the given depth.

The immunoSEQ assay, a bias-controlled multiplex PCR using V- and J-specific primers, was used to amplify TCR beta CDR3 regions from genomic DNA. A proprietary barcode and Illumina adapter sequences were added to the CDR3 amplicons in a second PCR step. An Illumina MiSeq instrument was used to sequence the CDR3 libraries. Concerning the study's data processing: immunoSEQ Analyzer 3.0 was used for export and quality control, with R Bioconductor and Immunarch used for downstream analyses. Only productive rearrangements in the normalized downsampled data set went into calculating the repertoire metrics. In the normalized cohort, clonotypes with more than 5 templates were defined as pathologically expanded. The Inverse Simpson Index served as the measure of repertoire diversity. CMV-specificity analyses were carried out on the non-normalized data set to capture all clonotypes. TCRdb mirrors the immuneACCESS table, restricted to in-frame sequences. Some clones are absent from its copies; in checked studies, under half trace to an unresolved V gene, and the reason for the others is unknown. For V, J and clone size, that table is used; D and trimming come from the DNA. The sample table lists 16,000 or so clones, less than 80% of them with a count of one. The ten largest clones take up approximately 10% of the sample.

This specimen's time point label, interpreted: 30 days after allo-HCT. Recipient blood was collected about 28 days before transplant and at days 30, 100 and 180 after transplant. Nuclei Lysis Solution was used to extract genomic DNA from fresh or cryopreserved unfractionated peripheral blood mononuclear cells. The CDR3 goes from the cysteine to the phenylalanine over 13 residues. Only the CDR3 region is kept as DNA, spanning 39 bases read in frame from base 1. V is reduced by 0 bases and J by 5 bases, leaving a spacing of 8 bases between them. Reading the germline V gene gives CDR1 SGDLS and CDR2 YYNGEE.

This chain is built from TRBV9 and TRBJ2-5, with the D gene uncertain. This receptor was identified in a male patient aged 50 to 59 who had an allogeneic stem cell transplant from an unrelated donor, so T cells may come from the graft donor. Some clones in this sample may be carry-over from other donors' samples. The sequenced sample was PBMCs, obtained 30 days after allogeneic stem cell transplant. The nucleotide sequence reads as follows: TGTGCCAGCAGCGTAGCTGGTTTCGAGACCCAGTACTTC. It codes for CASSVAGFETQYF.